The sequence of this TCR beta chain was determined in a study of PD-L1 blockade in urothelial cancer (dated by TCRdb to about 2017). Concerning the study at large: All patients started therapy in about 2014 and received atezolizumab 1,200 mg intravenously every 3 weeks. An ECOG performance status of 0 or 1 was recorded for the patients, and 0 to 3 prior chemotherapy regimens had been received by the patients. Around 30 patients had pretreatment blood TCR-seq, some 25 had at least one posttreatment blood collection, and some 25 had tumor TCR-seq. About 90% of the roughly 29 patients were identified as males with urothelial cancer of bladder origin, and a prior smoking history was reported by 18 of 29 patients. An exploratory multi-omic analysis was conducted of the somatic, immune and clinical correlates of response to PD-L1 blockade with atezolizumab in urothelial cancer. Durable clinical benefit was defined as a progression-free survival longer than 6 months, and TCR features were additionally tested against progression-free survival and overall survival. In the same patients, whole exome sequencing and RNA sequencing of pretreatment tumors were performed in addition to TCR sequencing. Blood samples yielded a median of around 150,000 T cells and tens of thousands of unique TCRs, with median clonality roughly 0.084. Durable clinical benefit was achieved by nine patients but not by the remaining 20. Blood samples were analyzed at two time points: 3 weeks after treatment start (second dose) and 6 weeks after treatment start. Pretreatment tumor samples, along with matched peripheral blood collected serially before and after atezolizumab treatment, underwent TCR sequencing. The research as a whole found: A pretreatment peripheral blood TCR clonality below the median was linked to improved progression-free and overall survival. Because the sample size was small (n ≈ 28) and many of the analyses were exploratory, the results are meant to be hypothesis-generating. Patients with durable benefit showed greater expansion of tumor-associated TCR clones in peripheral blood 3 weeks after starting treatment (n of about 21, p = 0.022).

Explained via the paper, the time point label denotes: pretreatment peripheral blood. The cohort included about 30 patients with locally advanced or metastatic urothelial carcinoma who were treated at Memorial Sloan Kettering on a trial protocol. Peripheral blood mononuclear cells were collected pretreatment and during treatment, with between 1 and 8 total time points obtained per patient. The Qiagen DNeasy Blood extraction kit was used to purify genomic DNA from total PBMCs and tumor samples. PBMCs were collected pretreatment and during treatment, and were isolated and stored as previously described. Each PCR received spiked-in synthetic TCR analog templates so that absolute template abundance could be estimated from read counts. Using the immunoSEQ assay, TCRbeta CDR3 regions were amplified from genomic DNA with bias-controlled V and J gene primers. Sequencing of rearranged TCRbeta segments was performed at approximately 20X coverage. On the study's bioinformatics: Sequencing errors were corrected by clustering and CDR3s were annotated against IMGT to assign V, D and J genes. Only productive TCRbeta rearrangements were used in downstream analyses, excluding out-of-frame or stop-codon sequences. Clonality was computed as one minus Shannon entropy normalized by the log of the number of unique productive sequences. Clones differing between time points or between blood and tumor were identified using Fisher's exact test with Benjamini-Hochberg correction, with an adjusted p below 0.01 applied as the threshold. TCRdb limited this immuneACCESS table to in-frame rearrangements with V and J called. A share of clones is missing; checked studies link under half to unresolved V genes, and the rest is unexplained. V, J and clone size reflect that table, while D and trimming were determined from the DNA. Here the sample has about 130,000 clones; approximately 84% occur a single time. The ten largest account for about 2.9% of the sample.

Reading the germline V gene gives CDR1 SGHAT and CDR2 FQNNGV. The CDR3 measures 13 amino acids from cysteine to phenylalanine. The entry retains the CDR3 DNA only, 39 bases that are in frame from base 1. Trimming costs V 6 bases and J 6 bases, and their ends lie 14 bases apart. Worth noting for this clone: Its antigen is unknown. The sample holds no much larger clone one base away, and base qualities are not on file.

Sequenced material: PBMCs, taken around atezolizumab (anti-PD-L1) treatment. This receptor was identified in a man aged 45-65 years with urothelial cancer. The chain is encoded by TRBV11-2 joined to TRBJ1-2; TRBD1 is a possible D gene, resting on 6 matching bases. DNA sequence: TGTGCCAGCAGTTTGACAGGTTTGGATGGCTACACCTTC. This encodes CASSLTGLDGYTF.